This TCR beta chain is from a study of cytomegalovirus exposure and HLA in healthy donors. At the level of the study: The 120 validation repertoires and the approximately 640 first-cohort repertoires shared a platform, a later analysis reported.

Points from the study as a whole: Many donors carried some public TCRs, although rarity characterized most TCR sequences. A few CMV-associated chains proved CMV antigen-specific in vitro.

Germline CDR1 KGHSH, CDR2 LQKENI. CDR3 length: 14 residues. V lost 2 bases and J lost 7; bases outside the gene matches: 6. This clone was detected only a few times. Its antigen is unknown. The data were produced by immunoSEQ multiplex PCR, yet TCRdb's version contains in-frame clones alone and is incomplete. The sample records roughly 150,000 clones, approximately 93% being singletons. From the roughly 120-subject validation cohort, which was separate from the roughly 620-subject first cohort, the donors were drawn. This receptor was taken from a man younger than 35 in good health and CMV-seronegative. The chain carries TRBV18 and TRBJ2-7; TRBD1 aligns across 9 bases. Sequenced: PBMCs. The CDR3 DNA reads TGTGCCAGCTCACCAGGGGGACAGGGCCGGGAGCAGTACGTC. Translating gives CASSPGGQGREQYV.